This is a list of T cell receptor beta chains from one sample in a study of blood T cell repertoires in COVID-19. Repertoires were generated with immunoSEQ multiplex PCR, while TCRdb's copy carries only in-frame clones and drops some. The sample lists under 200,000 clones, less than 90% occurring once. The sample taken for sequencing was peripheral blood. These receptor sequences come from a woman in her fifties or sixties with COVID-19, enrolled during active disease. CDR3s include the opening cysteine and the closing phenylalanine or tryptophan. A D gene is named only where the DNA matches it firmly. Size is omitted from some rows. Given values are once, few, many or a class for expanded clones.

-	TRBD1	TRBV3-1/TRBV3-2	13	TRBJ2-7	CASSAGTGYEQYF	TGTGCCAGCAGCGCGGGGACAGGCTACGAGCAGTACTTC
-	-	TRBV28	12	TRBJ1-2	CASSPSYYGYTF	TGTGCCAGCAGCCCCTCCTACTATGGCTACACCTTC
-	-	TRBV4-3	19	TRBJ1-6	CASSPQSGDWSSYNSPLHF	TGCGCCAGCAGCCCCCAGAGCGGGGACTGGAGCTCCTATAATTCACCCCTCCACTTT
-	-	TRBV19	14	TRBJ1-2	CASRMPGQNYGYTF	TGTGCCAGTAGAATGCCTGGACAGAACTATGGCTACACCTTC
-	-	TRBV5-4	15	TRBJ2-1	CASSWDWSSYNEQFF	TGTGCCAGCAGCTGGGACTGGAGCTCCTACAATGAGCAGTTCTTC
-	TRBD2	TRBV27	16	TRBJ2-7	CASSFLHFSGNYEQYF	TGTGCCAGCAGTTTTTTGCACTTTAGCGGGAACTACGAGCAGTACTTC
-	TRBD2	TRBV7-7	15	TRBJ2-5	CASSPRLAGGETQYF	TGTGCTAGCAGCCCGAGACTAGCGGGAGGAGAGACCCAGTACTTC
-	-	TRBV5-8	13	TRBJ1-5	CASSSLAGQPQHF	TGTGCCAGCAGCTCCCTGGCCGGGCAGCCCCAGCATTTT
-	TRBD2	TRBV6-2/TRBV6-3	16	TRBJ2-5	CASSYRLAGGQETQYF	TGTGCCAGCAGTTACCGGCTAGCGGGAGGCCAAGAGACCCAGTACTTC
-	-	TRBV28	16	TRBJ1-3	CASSLYGGATGNTIYF	TGTGCCAGCAGTTTATATGGGGGGGCTACTGGAAACACCATATATTTT
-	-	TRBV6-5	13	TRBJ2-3	CASSYSSNSGQYF	TGTGCCAGCAGTTACTCCTCGAATAGTGGGCAGTATTTT
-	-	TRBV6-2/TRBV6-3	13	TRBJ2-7	CASSPPGAGEQYF	TGTGCCAGCAGCCCCCCTGGCGCGGGCGAGCAGTACTTC
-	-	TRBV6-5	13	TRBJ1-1	CASRRDMNTEAFF	TGTGCCAGCAGGAGGGACATGAACACTGAAGCTTTCTTT
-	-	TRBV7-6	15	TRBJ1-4	CASSLAQGMNEKLFF	TGTGCCAGCAGCTTAGCGCAGGGGATGAATGAAAAACTGTTTTTT
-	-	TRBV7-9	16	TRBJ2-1	CASSSLRIVSGNEQFF	TGTGCCAGCAGCTCGCTGCGGATAGTATCCGGCAATGAGCAGTTCTTC
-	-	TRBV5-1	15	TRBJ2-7	CASSLEGVRSYEQYF	TGCGCCAGCAGCTTGGAAGGGGTCCGTTCCTACGAGCAGTACTTC
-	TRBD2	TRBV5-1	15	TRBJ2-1	CASSGGTSGIHEQFF	TGCGCCAGCAGCGGCGGGACTAGCGGGATTCATGAGCAGTTCTTC
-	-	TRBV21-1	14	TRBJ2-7	CASTRLAGLYEQYF	TGTGCCAGCACCCGACTAGCGGGACTCTACGAGCAGTACTTC
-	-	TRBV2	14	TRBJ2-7	CASSALRGTYEQYF	TGTGCCAGCAGTGCCCTCAGGGGTACCTACGAGCAGTACTTC
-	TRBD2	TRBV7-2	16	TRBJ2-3	CASSWGLAGGKDTQYF	TGTGCCAGCAGCTGGGGACTAGCGGGAGGGAAAGATACGCAGTATTTT
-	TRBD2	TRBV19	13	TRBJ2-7	CASNMGGAYEQYF	TGTGCCAGTAATATGGGGGGGGCCTACGAGCAGTACTTC
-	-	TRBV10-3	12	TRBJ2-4	CAISEVGELEYF	TGTGCCATCAGTGAGGTTGGGGAGTTGGAGTACTTC
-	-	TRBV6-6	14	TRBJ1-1	CASRLRGLYTEAFF	TGTGCCAGCAGATTACGGGGTCTCTACACTGAAGCTTTCTTT
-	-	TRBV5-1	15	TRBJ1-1	CASSPGGMQATEAFF	TGCGCCAGCAGCCCAGGTGGTATGCAGGCTACTGAAGCTTTCTTT
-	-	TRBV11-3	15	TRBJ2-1	CASSLGVGDYNEQFF	TGTGCCAGCAGCTTAGGAGTCGGGGACTACAATGAGCAGTTCTTC
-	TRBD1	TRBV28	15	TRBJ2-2	CASRKGQTNTGELFF	TGTGCCAGCAGAAAGGGACAGACGAACACCGGGGAGCTGTTTTTT
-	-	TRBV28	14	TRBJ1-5	CAITPWTANQPQHF	TGTGCCATCACACCTTGGACAGCCAATCAGCCCCAGCATTTT
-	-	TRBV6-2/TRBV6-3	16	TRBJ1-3	CASSRDITFSGNTIYF	TGTGCCAGCAGCCGGGACATTACATTCTCTGGAAACACCATATATTTT
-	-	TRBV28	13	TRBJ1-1	CASSLPSSFEAFF	TGTGCCAGCAGTTTGCCTTCCAGTTTTGAAGCTTTCTTT
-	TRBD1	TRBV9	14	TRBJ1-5	CASSLGQGNQPQHF	TGTGCCAGCAGCCTGGGACAGGGCAATCAGCCCCAGCATTTT
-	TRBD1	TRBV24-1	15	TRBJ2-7	CATSDPRTGSRRQYF	TGTGCCACCAGTGACCCCAGGACAGGGTCGAGAAGGCAGTACTTC
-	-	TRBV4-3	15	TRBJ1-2	CASSSRTVGSYGYTF	TGCGCCAGCAGCTCTCGCACAGTCGGCTCCTATGGCTACACCTTC
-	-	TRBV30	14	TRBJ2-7	CAWRPGHFGGEQYF	TGTGCCTGGAGGCCCGGTCATTTTGGGGGGGAGCAGTACTTC
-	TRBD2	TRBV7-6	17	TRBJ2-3	CASTIKRGLARTDTQYF	TGTGCCAGCACCATCAAGAGGGGACTAGCGAGGACAGATACGCAGTATTTT
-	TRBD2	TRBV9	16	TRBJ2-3	CASSAGDYSSTDTQYF	TGTGCCAGCAGCGCGGGGGACTACTCTAGCACAGATACGCAGTATTTT
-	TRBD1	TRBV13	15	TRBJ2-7	CASSSGTGGSYEQYF	TGTGCCAGCAGCTCCGGGACAGGGGGCTCCTACGAGCAGTACTTC
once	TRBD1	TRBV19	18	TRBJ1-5	CASSIRGQLRNSNQPQHF	TGTGCCAGTAGTATTAGGGGGCAGCTTAGAAATAGCAATCAGCCCCAGCATTTT
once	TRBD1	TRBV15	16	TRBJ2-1	CATSRGVTGRYNEQFF	TGTGCCACCAGCAGAGGGGTGACAGGGCGCTACAATGAGCAGTTCTTC
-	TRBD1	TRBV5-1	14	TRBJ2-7	CASSLRDRVYEQYF	TGCGCCAGCAGCTTGAGGGACAGGGTCTACGAGCAGTACTTC
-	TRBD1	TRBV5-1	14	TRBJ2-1	CASSMKGQGNEQFF	TGCGCCAGCAGCATGAAGGGACAGGGCAATGAGCAGTTCTTC
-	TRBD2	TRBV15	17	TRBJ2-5	CATSGGVVSGRWETQYF	TGTGCCACCAGCGGGGGGGTAGTGAGCGGGAGGTGGGAGACCCAGTACTTC
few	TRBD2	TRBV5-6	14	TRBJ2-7	CASSFPGLAYEQYF	TGTGCCAGCAGCTTCCCGGGACTAGCCTACGAGCAGTACTTC
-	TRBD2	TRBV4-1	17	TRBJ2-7	CASSLRSGGVSSYEQYF	TGCGCCAGCAGCCTAAGATCGGGGGGAGTGAGCTCCTACGAGCAGTACTTC
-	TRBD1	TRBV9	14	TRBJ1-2	CASSPQGANYGYTF	TGTGCCAGCAGCCCACAGGGGGCCAACTATGGCTACACCTTC
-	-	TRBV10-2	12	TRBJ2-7	CASSDRGYEQYF	TGCGCCAGCAGTGACAGGGGCTACGAGCAGTACTTC
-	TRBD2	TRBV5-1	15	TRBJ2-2	CASSLSGVNTGELFF	TGCGCCAGCAGCTTAAGCGGGGTGAACACCGGGGAGCTGTTTTTT
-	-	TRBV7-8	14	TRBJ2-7	CASGPSGFRYEQYF	TGTGCCAGCGGGCCGTCAGGGTTTCGCTACGAGCAGTACTTC
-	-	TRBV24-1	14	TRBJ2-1	CATSDFQGRDEQFF	TGTGCCACCAGTGATTTCCAGGGGCGCGATGAGCAGTTCTTC